Following are 18 T cell receptor beta chains from one sample sequenced in a study of breast tumors, draining lymph nodes, adjacent tissues (dated by TCRdb to about 2016). Lymph node samples were obtained from the axillary draining lymph nodes of breast cancer patients. The library was made by multiplex PCR. Sequencing relied on an Illumina HiSeq 2000. TCRdb redid the processing of the public reads, applying fastp at Q25 and MiXCR, and retained in-frame beta chains. Each CDR3 protein gets just one entry, which takes the most common genes and DNA from the rows behind it. The sample table lists around 140,000 distinct CDR3 sequences, 32% of them with a count of one. About 2.5% of the sample is in the top ten clones. The material sequenced was axillary lymph node tissue. Receptors were obtained from a female donor with breast cancer. Some clones in this sample may be carry-over from other donors' samples.

As concerns this clonotype: Because the CDR3 is missing its conserved closing phenylalanine or tryptophan, this is likely a read error. It is unclear where the CDR3 begins or ends on the DNA, so no DNA is shown, and the CDR3 is as TCRdb lists it. The chain recombines TRBV20-1 with TRBJ2-2. Per germline, CDR1 DFQATT and CDR2 SNEGSKA (reference sequence). Including both end residues, the CDR3 is 14 amino acids long. CDR3 residues: CSARVNKNTGERMS.

This clonotype was observed a handful of times. This may arise from a read error, as a much more abundant clone is one base away. The chain has TRBV4-2 and TRBJ2-2; D gene unclear. Trimming cost V 7 bases and J 3 bases, with 12 bases left between them. The CDR3 spans 14 residues. Germline V CDR1 and CDR2: LGHNA, YNFKEQ. CDR3 bases: TGTGCCAGCAAGACAAGTCAGGACACCGGGGAGCTGTTTTTT. Its protein is CASKTSQDTGELFF.

This clonotype was seen ten or more times. Germline and junction disagree at one end, which may indicate a read error. This chain links TRBV7-8 with TRBJ2-2, with TRBD1 matching over 10 bases. Germline lookup yields CDR1 SGHVS and CDR2 FQNEAQ. This CDR3 has 19 residues. This chain's CDR3 is CASSLLRQGAILNPGELFF. In DNA, the CDR3 is TGTGCCAGCAGCTTACTGAGACAGGGGGCCATACTGAACCCCGGGGAGCTGTTTTTT.

This clonotype occurred many times. The gene calls are TRBV12-5 and TRBJ2-2, with D possibly being TRBD1 or TRBD2 (6 bases each). Trimming removed 5 bases at V and 1 base at J, with 14 bases between. Germline loops: CDR1 LGHNT, CDR2 FRNRAP. This CDR3 region has 16 residues. Here the CDR3 reads CASGPLGGLNTGELFF. The CDR3 nucleotides are TGTGCTAGTGGTCCTCTCGGGGGCCTGAACACCGGGGAGCTGTTTTTT.

This clonotype was observed at least ten times. V usage is TRBV7-2 and J usage is TRBJ2-3; possibly TRBD2 for D (5 bases). The germline V gene encodes CDR1 SGHTA and CDR2 FQGNSA. V was pared by 5 bases and J by 2 bases, with 8 bases between. The CDR3 is 13 residues long. DNA of the CDR3: TGTGCCAGCAGCGCGGACTTCACAGATACGCAGTATTTT. The encoded protein is CASSADFTDTQYF. The variable domain in full, with the rest retrieved from reference TRBV7-2 and TRBJ2-3, is GAGVSQSPSNKVTEKGKDVELRCDPISGHTALYWYRQSLGQGLEFLIYFQGNSAPDKSGLPSDRFSAERTGGSVSTLTIQRTQQEDSAVYLCASSADFTDTQYFGPGTRLTVL.

This clonotype was seen at least ten times. The chain has TRBV6-5 and TRBJ2-2; 7 bases match TRBD1. Germline CDR1 reads MNHEY; CDR2 reads SVGAGI. This CDR3 region has 13 residues. Losses at the gene ends were 7 bases for V and 6 bases for J; bases not matched to a gene: 5. The CDR3 loop reads CASNRGDAGELFF. The CDR3 DNA reads as TGTGCCAGCAACAGGGGAGATGCCGGGGAGCTGTTTTTT.

This clonotype was found many times. J is TRBJ1-1 and V is TRBV7-9; the D is unclear. Between the trimmed V and J ends, which lost 5 bases and 4 bases, there was a span of 17 bases. CDR3 size: 15 residues. Germline CDR1 is SEHNR and CDR2 is FQNEAQ (reference sequence). In DNA form, the CDR3 reads TGTGCCAGCAGCGCTGGAAGGGCAGGAGGCACTGAAGCTTTCTTT. Residues: CASSAGRAGGTEAFF. Filled out from reference TRBV7-9 and TRBJ1-1, the complete variable domain reads DTGVSQNPRHKITKRGQNVTFRCDPISEHNRLYWYRQTLGQGPEFLTYFQNEAQLEKSRLLSDRFSAERPKGSFSTLEIQRTEQGDSAMYLCASSAGRAGGTEAFFGQGTRLTVV.

This clonotype was counted between two and nine times. The chain combines TRBV5-1 with TRBJ1-1; D perhaps matches TRBD1 (5 bases). V gave up 8 bases and J gave up 3 bases, with 8 bases separating them. Germline V gives CDR1 SGHRS, CDR2 YFSETQ. This CDR3 is built from 11 residues. For the CDR3, the DNA is TGCGCCAGTGTAGGGGACACTGAAGCTTTCTTT. Translating it yields CASVGDTEAFF.

This sequence joins TRBV6-1 and TRBJ2-1, with TRBD2 matching over 9 bases. The ends lost 5 bases at V and 7 bases at J; junction bases unmatched: 12. Germline V lookup: CDR1 MNHNS, CDR2 SASEGT. This CDR3 contains 16 residues. CDR3: CASSSLAGTLVNEQFF. As DNA, the CDR3 is TGTGCCAGCAGTTCCCTAGCGGGGACCTTGGTAAATGAGCAGTTCTTC.

This clonotype showed up many times. The chain employs TRBV7-9 and TRBJ2-5; 9 nucleotides agree with TRBD1. V trimming: 5 bases; J trimming: 2 bases; junction bases outside the gene matches: 12. The CDR3 is made up of 17 amino acids. Germline-derived CDR1 and CDR2 are SEHNR and FQNEAQ (reference sequence). The CDR3 loop is CASSPGQGVVGQETQYF. DNA for the CDR3: TGTGCCAGCAGCCCGGGACAGGGAGTCGTCGGACAAGAGACCCAGTACTTC.

This clonotype turned up a few times. The chain couples TRBV18 to TRBJ1-1; tentatively, D is TRBD1 (5 bases). The CDR3 has 13 amino acids. V gave up 3 bases and J gave up 6 bases, with 11 bases separating them. Germline V gene sequence: CDR1 KGHSH, CDR2 LQKENI. The CDR3 nucleotides are TGTGCCAGCTCACCGACGCAGGGTGCTGAAGCTTTCTTT. It is translated as CASSPTQGAEAFF. The full variable domain, with the rest looked up from reference TRBV18 and TRBJ1-1, is NAGVMQNPRHLVRRRGQEARLRCSPMKGHSHVYWYRQLPEEGLKFMVYLQKENIIDESGMPKERFSAEFPKEGPSILRIQQVVRGDSAAYFCASSPTQGAEAFFGQGTRLTVV.

Only a few counts were recorded for this clonotype. Being one base from a much bigger clone, this may be a read error. This chain uses TRBV20-1 with TRBJ2-1, with D perhaps matching TRBD1 or TRBD2 (6 bases each). V was pared by 6 bases and J by 7 bases, with 22 bases between. Germline lookup yields CDR1 DFQATT and CDR2 SNEGSKA (reference sequence). The length of the CDR3 is 15 residues. CDR3 protein: CSAPPLGGLANEQFF. CDR3 in DNA: TGCAGTGCCCCTCCATTAGGGGGGCTGGCGAATGAGCAGTTCTTC.

On this clonotype itself: An end of the junction does not agree with germline; a read error may underlie this. The V gene is TRBV9, the J gene TRBJ2-3, with no clear D. This CDR3 has 15 amino acids. The germline V gene has CDR1 SGDLS and CDR2 YYNGEE. CDR3 residues: CAGSVEYTDTDTQYF. The CDR3 nucleotides read TGTGCCGGCAGTGTAGAGTATACCGACACGGATACGCAGTATTTT.

The sample holds many counts of this clonotype. The chain combines TRBV7-2 with TRBJ1-6, with 7 bases that match TRBD1. This CDR3 spans 16 amino acids. J gave up 6 bases and V 1 base, and 6 bases lay outside the gene matches. Per germline, CDR1 SGHTA and CDR2 FQGNSA. CDR3 DNA sequence: TGTGCCAGCAGCTTAGTGGTGGGACAGCCTAATTCACCCCTCCACTTT. Amino acids: CASSLVVGQPNSPLHF.

Ten or more counts support this clonotype. A much more abundant neighbour one base away suggests this may be a read error. This sequence joins TRBV20-1 and TRBJ1-6; 12 bases map to TRBD1. CDR1 and CDR2 from the germline V gene are DFQATT and SNEGSKA (reference sequence). The CDR3 is 15 amino acids. The V and J ends lost 3 bases and 9 bases, in that order; junction bases with no gene match: 6. In DNA form, the CDR3 reads TGCAGTGCTAGGATGGGACAGGGGGCCACTTCACCCCTCCACTTT. This codes for CSARMGQGATSPLHF.

This clonotype came up many times. J is TRBJ2-6 and V is TRBV7-3; D gene uncertain. Trimming removed 5 bases from V and 0 bases from J, with 11 bases in between. The CDR3 totals 16 residues. Germline V lookup: CDR1 SGHTA, CDR2 FQGTGA. CDR3 DNA: TGTGCCAGCAGCCCCCAGGCCATCTCTGGGGCCAACGTCCTGACTTTC. Its translation is CASSPQAISGANVLTF. Drawing the rest from reference TRBV7-3 and TRBJ2-6, the complete variable domain is GAGVSQTPSNKVTEKGKYVELRCDPISGHTALYWYRQSLGQGPEFLIYFQGTGAADDSGLPNDRFFAVRPEGSVSTLKIQRTERGDSAVYLCASSPQAISGANVLTFGAGSRLTVL.

This clonotype has a count of ten or more. The rearrangement uses TRBV19 and TRBJ1-6, with unresolved D. Trimming removed 7 bases at V and 11 bases at J, with 15 bases between. The germline V gene has CDR1 LNHDA and CDR2 SQIVND (reference sequence). This CDR3 comprises 13 residues. This CDR3 is CASTSGSEAPLHF. The CDR3 DNA reads as TGTGCCAGTACTAGTGGCAGCGAAGCACCCCTCCACTTT.

This clonotype was counted at least ten times. The chain uses TRBV20-1 and TRBJ1-5, with D possibly TRBD1 on 6 matching bases. CDR1 and CDR2 from the germline V gene are DFQATT and SNEGSKA (reference sequence). This CDR3 has 14 amino acids. V lost 7 bases, J lost 6 bases, and 19 bases lay in between. CDR3 bases: TGCAGTGGGACGGGACGGCAGGGGAGTCAGCCCCAGCATTTT. Translation gives CSGTGRQGSQPQHF.